This T cell receptor (beta chain) was recorded in a study of T cells in Graves' hyperthyroidism and ophthalmopathy. Study-wide results and caveats: Separating ophthalmopathy from stable hyperthyroidism was achieved by a 13 V-J model. The model forecast ophthalmopathy, anticipating it by a median roughly 6.3 months before onset.

Trimming took off 4 bases at V and 9 bases at J, with 14 bases between the two ends. The CDR3 is 13 residues long. Germline values: CDR1 SGHDT, CDR2 YYEEEE. The study excluded patients with uncontrolled infection, other autoimmune disease, pregnancy or lactation. Amplification of TCR beta CDR3 regions was performed using RNA transcripts as template. TCR CDR3 underwent first-round RT-PCR with the HTBI primer set. TCRdb itself ran the multiplex PCR reads through MiXCR, one entry per CDR3 protein. This table holds 550,000 to 800,000 distinct CDR3 sequences, roughly 17% found once. Regarding this clonotype: Its antigen is still unknown.

The source is a man younger than 35 with Graves' hyperthyroidism. The genes are TRBV5-6 and TRBJ1-3; the D gene is possibly TRBD1 (5 bases). The material sequenced was blood. The CDR3 DNA reads as TGTGCCAGCAGCCCTGATGATGGGGGCACCATATATTTT. Amino acid sequence: CASSPDDGGTIYF.